This T cell receptor beta chain emerged from a study of blood T cell repertoires in COVID-19. About the study: Sources were T cells, B-cell-depleted T cells, or PBMCs; the material itself was cDNA or gDNA.

Donors in Cohort 3 who had recovered were those with two negative PCRs, healthcare professional clearance, or resolution of their symptoms. Here immunoSEQ multiplex PCR was the method, and the copy in TCRdb shows in-frame clones only, minus some. Of 110,000 to 150,000 clones in the sample, 87% are singletons; the top ten hold around 11%. Sequenced sample: PBMCs or T cells enriched from blood (not recorded which). This clonotype was obtained from a man aged 60-69 years who had recovered from COVID-19.

The CDR3 sequence: CASSPGTASFYGYTF. In DNA form, the CDR3 reads TGCGCCAGCAGCCCCGGGACAGCAAGTTTCTATGGCTACACCTTC. V and J are TRBV5-1 and TRBJ1-2, with TRBD1 matching 7 bases. The germline V gene encodes CDR1 SGHRS and CDR2 YFSETQ. Trimming took 4 bases from V and 4 from J; bases not matched to a gene: 10. The CDR3 has 15 amino acids.